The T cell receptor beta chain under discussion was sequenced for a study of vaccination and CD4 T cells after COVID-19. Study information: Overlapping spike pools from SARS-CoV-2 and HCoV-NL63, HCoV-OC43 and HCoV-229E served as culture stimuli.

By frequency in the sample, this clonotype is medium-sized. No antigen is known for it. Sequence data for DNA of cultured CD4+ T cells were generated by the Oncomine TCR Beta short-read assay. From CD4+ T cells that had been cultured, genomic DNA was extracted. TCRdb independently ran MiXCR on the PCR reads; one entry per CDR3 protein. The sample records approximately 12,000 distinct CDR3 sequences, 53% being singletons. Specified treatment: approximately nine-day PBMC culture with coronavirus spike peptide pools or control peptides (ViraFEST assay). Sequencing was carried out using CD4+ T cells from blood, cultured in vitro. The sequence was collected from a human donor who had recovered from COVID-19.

The CDR3 DNA follows: TGCAGTGCCAGGACCCGACAGGTGGGACCAGATACGCAGTATTTT. It is translated as CSARTRQVGPDTQYF. This chain joins TRBV20-1 and TRBJ2-3, with D possibly TRBD1 on 6 matching bases. With 6 bases removed from V and 4 bases from J, the gap between germline ends came to 20 bases. The germline V gene encodes CDR1 DFQATT and CDR2 SNEGSKA (reference sequence). CDR3 length: 15 amino acids.